What follows is one T cell receptor (beta chain) and its context. Its antigen is currently unknown. This sample stems from a study of OX40 agonist ivuxolimab in advanced cancers. Peripheral blood came from all dose cohorts at three timepoints. Study-wide points: At 0.1 to 3.0 mg/kg, clonal expansion of CD4+ and CD8+ blood T cells had occurred by week 6. The antigen specificity of the peripheral T cells (those that were expanded) was not determined.

Germline-derived CDR1 and CDR2 are GTSNPN and SVGIG (reference sequence). The CDR3 contains 13 residues. The protocol was immunoSEQ multiplex PCR, while the TCRdb copy is restricted to in-frame clones and leaves out a portion. The repertoire holds about 52,000 clones, with roughly nine tenths as singletons. This material consisted of CD4+ or CD8+ T cells sorted from blood, taken in a trial of the OX40 agonist ivuxolimab. This TCR was recovered from an adult with an advanced solid tumor such as melanoma, head and neck, liver or kidney cancer. This chain joins TRBV30 and TRBJ1-1, with 7 bases that match TRBD1. In nucleotides, the CDR3 is TGTGCACGACGACAGGGTTTGGGCACTGAAGCTTTCTTT. This gives the protein CARRQGLGTEAFF. Together with reference TRBV30 and TRBJ1-1, the CDR3 gives the full variable domain: SQTIHQWPATLVQPVGSPLSLECTVEGTSNPNLYWYRQAAGRGLQLLFYSVGIGQISSEVPQNLSASRPQDRQFILSSKKLLLSDSGFYLCARRQGLGTEAFFGQGTRLTVV.